This note documents a single T cell receptor (beta chain) sequence. This specimen comes from a study of blood T cell repertoires in COVID-19. About the research overall: Acute-phase and convalescent COVID-19 samples originated in the United States, Italy and Spain.

This CDR3 has 14 amino acids. Trimming cost V 7 bases and J 0 bases, with 12 bases left between them. The germline V gene has CDR1 LNHDA and CDR2 SQIVND (reference sequence). Profiling relied on immunoSEQ multiplex PCR, and the TCRdb table lists in-frame clones only, not all of them. The top ten clones hold around 0.92% of a sample with 450,000 or so clones, 80% to 90% of them seen once. Input material: peripheral blood. The rearrangement links TRBV19 to TRBJ1-2, with D hard to call. The source of this sequence is a young man with COVID-19, enrolled during active disease. CDR3: CASTSGGTNYGYTF. As DNA, the CDR3 is TGTGCCAGTACCTCCGGAGGGACTAACTATGGCTACACCTTC.